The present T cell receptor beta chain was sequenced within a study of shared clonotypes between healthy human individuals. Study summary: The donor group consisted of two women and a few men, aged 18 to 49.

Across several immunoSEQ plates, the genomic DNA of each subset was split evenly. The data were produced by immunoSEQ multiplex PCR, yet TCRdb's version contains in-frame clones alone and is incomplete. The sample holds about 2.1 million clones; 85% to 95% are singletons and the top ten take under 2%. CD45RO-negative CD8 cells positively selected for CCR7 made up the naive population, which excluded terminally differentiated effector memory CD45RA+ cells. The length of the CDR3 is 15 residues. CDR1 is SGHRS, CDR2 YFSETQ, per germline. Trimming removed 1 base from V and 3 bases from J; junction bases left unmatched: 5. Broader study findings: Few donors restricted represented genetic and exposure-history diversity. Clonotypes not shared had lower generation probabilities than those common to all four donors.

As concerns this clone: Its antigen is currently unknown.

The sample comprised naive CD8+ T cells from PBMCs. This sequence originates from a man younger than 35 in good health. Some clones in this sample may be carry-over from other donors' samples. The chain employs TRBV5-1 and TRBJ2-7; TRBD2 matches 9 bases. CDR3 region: CASSLNLAGRYEQYF. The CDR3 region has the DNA TGCGCCAGCAGCTTGAATCTAGCGGGGCGCTACGAGCAGTACTTC.